This entry concerns a single T cell receptor (beta chain). These data are taken from a study of control samples from healthy donors and cancer patients. Measured with immunoSEQ multiplex PCR; TCRdb has only the in-frame clones, and not every one. The table records about 110,000 clones, roughly 90% of them present only once. Germline-derived CDR1 and CDR2 are PRHDT and FYEKMQ (reference sequence). The CDR3 spans 14 residues. The trim removed 7 bases at V and 10 bases at J, leaving 10 bases unmatched. The chain has TRBV13 and TRBJ2-1; 10 bases are a match to TRBD2. The specimen was PBMCs. This receptor was identified in a woman aged 55-69 years with lung cancer. The chain's CDR3 is CASTLAGASLEQFF. The CDR3 region has the DNA TGTGCCAGCACCCTAGCGGGAGCAAGTCTCGAGCAGTTCTTC. Using reference TRBV13 and TRBJ2-1 for the parts outside the CDR3, the full variable domain is AAGVIQSPRHLIKEKRETATLKCYPIPRHDTVYWYQQGPGQDPQFLISFYEKMQSDKGSIPDRFSAQQFSDYHSELNMSSLELGDSALYFCASTLAGASLEQFFGPGTRLTVL.